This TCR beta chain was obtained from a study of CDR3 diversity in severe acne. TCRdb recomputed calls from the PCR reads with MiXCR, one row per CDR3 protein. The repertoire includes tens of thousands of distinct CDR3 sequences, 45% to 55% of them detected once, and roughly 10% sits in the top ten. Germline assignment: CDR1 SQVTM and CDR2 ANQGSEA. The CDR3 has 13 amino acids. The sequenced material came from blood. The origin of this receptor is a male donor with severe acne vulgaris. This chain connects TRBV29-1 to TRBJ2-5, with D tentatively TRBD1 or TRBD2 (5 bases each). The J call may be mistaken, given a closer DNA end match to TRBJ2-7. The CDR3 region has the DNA TGCAGCGTTGAAGGGACACCGGCGGGCGAGCAGTACTTC. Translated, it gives CSVEGTPAGEQYF.